Here is one T cell receptor (beta chain) with its context. Germline V gene sequence: CDR1 MNHNY, CDR2 SVGAGI (reference sequence). This CDR3 contains 13 residues. Trimming took off 6 bases at V and 9 bases at J, with 15 bases between the two ends. The source of the sample is a study of blood T cells in healthy people across ages. Sample-barcoded 5' priming and a J-beta primer mix drove a second PCR of roughly 7 to 11 cycles. In TCRdb, the 5' RACE reads were re-called with MiXCR into one record per CDR3 protein. This sample has about 1.1 million distinct CDR3 sequences, with around two fifths found just once.

The sequencing sample was made of blood. The sequence was obtained from a man between 18 and 35 years old in good health. The chain recombines TRBV6-6 with TRBJ1-5, with D unresolved. CDR3 DNA sequence: TGTGCCAGCAGCATCGGCGGCCGTGGGCCCCAGCATTTT. As protein: CASSIGGRGPQHF.